The 21 T cell receptor beta chains in this list originate from one sample, sequenced in a study of blood T cell repertoires in COVID-19. TCRdb's table, derived via immunoSEQ multiplex PCR, lists solely in-frame clones and lacks some. Altogether approximately 150,000 clones are present, roughly four fifths being singletons, with the ten largest covering roughly 2%. Material for sequencing was peripheral blood. Every receptor here comes from a woman of 80 years or more with acute or convalescent COVID-19.

The J gene is TRBJ2-3, the V gene TRBV5-6; a weak D match, TRBD2 (6 bases). This CDR3 has 17 residues. The V gene's germline CDR1 is SGHDT and CDR2 YYEEEE. The ends were cut back, 5 bases at V and 6 bases at J, with 25 bases in the middle. CDR3 nucleotides: TGTGCCAGCAGGACGCGGACGGGGAGGTTGTTAGTGGATACGCAGTATTTT. This translates into CASRTRTGRLLVDTQYF. The full variable domain, rest sourced from reference TRBV5-6 and TRBJ2-3, is DAGVTQSPTHLIKTRGQQVTLRCSPKSGHDTVSWYQQALGQGPQFIFQYYEEEERQRGNFPDRFSGHQFPNYSSELNVNALLLGDSALYLCASRTRTGRLLVDTQYFGPGTRLTVL.

The sample holds one count of this clone. This chain connects TRBV5-4 to TRBJ2-1; 11 bases agree with TRBD2. V shed 5 bases, J shed 5 bases, and the junction held 9 bases outside the gene matches. The CDR3 covers 16 residues. Germline V gene sequence: CDR1 SGHNT, CDR2 YYREEE (reference sequence). CDR3 sequence: CASRYSSGGADNEQFF. The CDR3 region has the DNA TGTGCCAGCAGATATAGTAGCGGGGGGGCCGACAATGAGCAGTTCTTC.

The chain is built from TRBV7-6 and TRBJ1-1; a possible D gene is TRBD1 (6 bases). Germline V CDR1 and CDR2: SGHVS, FNYEAQ. This CDR3 region has 14 residues. V was shortened by 0 bases and J by 3 bases, with 8 bases between the two germline ends. The DNA of the CDR3 is TGTGCCAGCAGCTTAGCGACAGGACACACTGAAGCTTTCTTT. As protein: CASSLATGHTEAFF.

V is TRBV12-5 and J is TRBJ1-5; 8 bases are shared with TRBD1. From germline, CDR1 is LGHNT and CDR2 FRNRAP. The CDR3 contains 20 residues. The junction had 19 bases not matched to a gene; V was cut back by 6 bases and J by 0 bases. The DNA of the CDR3 is TGTGCTAGTGGCCGAAGCCGGTGGACAGGGAATACCTATAGCAATCAGCCCCAGCATTTT. This codes for CASGRSRWTGNTYSNQPQHF.

The rearrangement joins TRBV6-6 to TRBJ2-3; D is perhaps TRBD1 (5 bases). This CDR3 has 15 amino acids. The germline V and J ends were trimmed by 1 base and 0 bases, with 8 bases remaining between them. The germline CDR1 and CDR2 sequences are MNHNY and SVGAGI (reference sequence). The CDR3 region is CASSYWRQSTDTQYF. The CDR3, as DNA: TGTGCCAGCAGTTACTGGAGACAGAGCACAGATACGCAGTATTTT.

This clone occurred many times. V is TRBV30 and J is TRBJ1-2; possible D gene TRBD1, 6 bases. Germline V CDR1 and CDR2: GTSNPN, SVGIG (reference sequence). The CDR3 extends over 15 amino acids. The ends were cut back, 5 bases at V and 6 bases at J, with 22 bases in the middle. Written as DNA, the CDR3 is TGTGCCTGGCGACGCCTCGGGGGGCGCTTGGATGGCTACACCTTC. The encoded protein is CAWRRLGGRLDGYTF.

The rearrangement links TRBV7-9 to TRBJ2-3; TRBD2 matches at 7 bases. The germline V gene has CDR1 SEHNR and CDR2 FQNEAQ (reference sequence). V was clipped by 0 bases and J by 2 bases; unmatched bases: 2. CDR3 length equals 15 residues. The CDR3 here is CASSLAGGHTDTQYF. The CDR3 coding sequence is TGTGCCAGCAGCTTAGCGGGAGGGCACACAGATACGCAGTATTTT.

The gene calls are TRBV3-1 (or the pseudogene TRBV3-2) and TRBJ2-3; the D gene is possibly TRBD2 (5 bases). Per the germline V gene, CDR1 is LGHDT and CDR2 is YNNKEL (reference sequence). CDR3 length: 14 residues. V was trimmed by 1 base and J by 4 bases, leaving 9 bases between them. The CDR3 protein is CASSQAGNSDTQYF. CDR3 DNA: TGTGCCAGCAGCCAAGCGGGGAATTCAGATACGCAGTATTTT.

The chain is built from TRBV10-1 and TRBJ2-7; no clear D. CDR1 and CDR2 from the germline V gene are WNHNN and SYGVQD (reference sequence). This CDR3 region has 13 residues. V was shortened by 3 bases and J by 13 bases, with 19 bases between the two germline ends. CDR3 residues: CASSDQNKTPKYF. CDR3 bases: TGCGCCAGCAGTGACCAGAACAAGACTCCTAAATACTTC.

This clone was detected a few times. The rearrangement joins TRBV18 to TRBJ2-1; 7 bases are a match to TRBD2. The CDR3 spans 17 residues. V gave up 3 bases and J gave up 8 bases; unmatched junction bases: 16. The V gene's germline CDR1 is KGHSH and CDR2 LQKENI. In DNA form, the CDR3 reads TGTGCCAGCTCACCGCTCGTGACAGCGGGGAGTCCGGATGAGCAGTTCTTC. Translated: CASSPLVTAGSPDEQFF.

This clone was picked up a small number of times. The chain joins TRBV2 to TRBJ1-6; D might be TRBD1 (6 bases). V lost 6 bases and J lost 5, with 14 bases in between. The CDR3 extends over 15 amino acids. Per the germline V gene, CDR1 is SNHLY and CDR2 is FYNNEI. The CDR3 here is CASSRTDRDNSPLHF. The CDR3 DNA is TGTGCCAGCAGCCGGACGGACAGAGATAATTCACCCCTCCACTTT. Drawing the rest from reference TRBV2 and TRBJ1-6, the complete variable domain is EPEVTQTPSHQVTQMGQEVILRCVPISNHLYFYWYRQILGQKVEFLVSFYNNEISEKSEIFDDQFSVERPDGSNFTLKIRSTKLEDSAMYFCASSRTDRDNSPLHFGNGTRLTVT.

The chain uses TRBV5-1 and TRBJ2-5, with D tentatively TRBD1 (6 bases). With 7 bases removed from V and 5 bases from J, the gap between germline ends came to 15 bases. This CDR3 spans 13 amino acids. In germline, CDR1 is SGHRS, CDR2 YFSETQ. The CDR3 region is CASDTGSRETQYF. Written as DNA, the CDR3 is TGCGCCAGCGACACAGGGTCGAGGGAGACCCAGTACTTC.

Regarding this clone: In the same sample, other DNA sequences code for this CDR3. The J gene is TRBJ2-5, the V gene TRBV5-1; the D is unclear. CDR3 size: 12 residues. Trimming cost V 0 bases and J 3 bases, with 3 bases left between them. In germline, CDR1 is SGHRS, CDR2 YFSETQ. CDR3 loop: CASSLAEETQYF. For the CDR3, the DNA is TGCGCCAGCAGCTTGGCCGAAGAGACCCAGTACTTC.

The J gene is TRBJ1-5, the V gene TRBV6-2 or TRBV6-3, with 8 bases that match TRBD1. CDR1 is MNHEY, CDR2 SVGEGT, per germline. Trimming removed 2 bases from V and 11 bases from J; junction bases left unmatched: 5. There are 13 residues in the CDR3. The CDR3, as DNA: TGTGCCAGCAGTTACACAAAACAGGGGGCCCAGCATTTT. Translation gives CASSYTKQGAQHF.

The chain is built from TRBV10-1 and TRBJ2-3, with 13 positions matching TRBD2. The ends lost 6 bases at V and 4 bases at J; junction bases unmatched: 7. There are 16 residues in the CDR3. The V gene's germline CDR1 is WNHNN and CDR2 SYGVQD (reference sequence). In DNA, the CDR3 is TGCGCCAGCAGCCCAGGACTAGCGGGAGTGGCAGATACGCAGTATTTT. It yields the protein CASSPGLAGVADTQYF.

The chain links TRBV4-1 to TRBJ1-2, with D possibly matching TRBD1 (5 bases). The CDR3 runs to 19 residues. V was shortened by 0 bases and J by 0 bases, with 20 bases between the two germline ends. Germline loops: CDR1 MGHRA, CDR2 YSYEKL. The CDR3 sequence: CASSQDQGQRVGANYGYTF. CDR3 DNA: TGCGCCAGCAGCCAAGATCAAGGACAAAGGGTCGGAGCTAACTATGGCTACACCTTC.

This sequence joins TRBV7-2 and TRBJ2-1; 10 nucleotides agree with TRBD2. V was pared by 1 base and J by 4 bases, with 1 base of the junction left unmatched. Germline lookup yields CDR1 SGHTA and CDR2 FQGNSA. CDR3 size: 15 residues. CDR3 sequence: CASSLGAGGYNEQFF. The CDR3 DNA is TGTGCCAGCAGCTTAGGAGCGGGGGGGTACAATGAGCAGTTCTTC.

In this sample, this clone turned up many times. The chain recombines TRBV10-3 with TRBJ1-2, with TRBD1 matching over 8 bases. This CDR3 is 14 amino acids long. Germline-derived CDR1 and CDR2 are ENHRY and SYGVKD. The V segment lost 8 bases and the J segment 3 bases; nucleotides outside the gene matches: 8. DNA of the CDR3: TGTGCCATCGGATTGACAGGGGAGGACTATGGCTACACCTTC. It codes for CAIGLTGEDYGYTF.

This clone was seen only a few times. The rearrangement links TRBV9 to TRBJ1-6; D might be TRBD1 (5 bases). Trimming removed 4 bases from V and 6 bases from J, with 11 bases in between. Germline CDR1 reads SGDLS; CDR2 reads YYNGEE. The CDR3 covers 14 residues. CDR3 nucleotides: TGTGCCAGCAGCCCCCAACAGGCTAATTCACCCCTCCACTTT. Amino acids: CASSPQQANSPLHF. The complete variable domain, with remaining parts taken from reference TRBV9 and TRBJ1-6, reads DSGVTQTPKHLITATGQRVTLRCSPRSGDLSVYWYQQSLDQGLQFLIQYYNGEERAKGNILERFSAQQFPDLHSELNLSSLELGDSALYFCASSPQQANSPLHFGNGTRLTVT.

This chain uses TRBV2 with TRBJ1-5; D is unclear. Germline-derived CDR1 and CDR2 are SNHLY and FYNNEI. The CDR3 covers 14 residues. Trimming pared 4 bases from V and 2 bases from J, leaving 9 bases between. CDR3 DNA: TGTGCCAGCAGTGTTACCCCGGGCAATCAGCCCCAGCATTTT. It specifies CASSVTPGNQPQHF. Filled out from reference TRBV2 and TRBJ1-5, the complete variable domain reads EPEVTQTPSHQVTQMGQEVILRCVPISNHLYFYWYRQILGQKVEFLVSFYNNEISEKSEIFDDQFSVERPDGSNFTLKIRSTKLEDSAMYFCASSVTPGNQPQHFGDGTRLSIL.

This chain uses TRBV27 with TRBJ2-7, with 8 bases that match TRBD1. Germline V lookup: CDR1 MNHEY, CDR2 SMNVEV (reference sequence). The V gene end was trimmed by 5 bases and the J gene end by 2 bases; junction bases not matched to a gene: 5. The CDR3 has 14 residues. The CDR3 DNA is TGTGCCAGCAGTCCGATGGACAGGGCCTACGAGCAGTACTTC. Translating it yields CASSPMDRAYEQYF.